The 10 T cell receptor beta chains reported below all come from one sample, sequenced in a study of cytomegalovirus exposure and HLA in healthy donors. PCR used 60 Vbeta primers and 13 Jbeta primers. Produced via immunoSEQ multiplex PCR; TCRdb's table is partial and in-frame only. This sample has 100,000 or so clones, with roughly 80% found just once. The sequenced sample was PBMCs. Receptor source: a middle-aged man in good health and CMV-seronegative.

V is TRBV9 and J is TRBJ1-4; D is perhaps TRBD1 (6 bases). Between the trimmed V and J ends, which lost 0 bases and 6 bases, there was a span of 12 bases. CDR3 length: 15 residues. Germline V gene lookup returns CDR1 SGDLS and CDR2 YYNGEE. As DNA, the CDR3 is TGTGCCAGCAGCGTAGGTGGGACATTGGATGAAAAACTGTTTTTT. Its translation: CASSVGGTLDEKLFF.

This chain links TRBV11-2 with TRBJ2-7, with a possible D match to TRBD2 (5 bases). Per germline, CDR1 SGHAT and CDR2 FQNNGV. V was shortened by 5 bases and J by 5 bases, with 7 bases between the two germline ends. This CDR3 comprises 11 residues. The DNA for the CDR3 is TGTGCCAGCAGCAACGGGAACGAGCAGTACTTC. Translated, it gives CASSNGNEQYF.

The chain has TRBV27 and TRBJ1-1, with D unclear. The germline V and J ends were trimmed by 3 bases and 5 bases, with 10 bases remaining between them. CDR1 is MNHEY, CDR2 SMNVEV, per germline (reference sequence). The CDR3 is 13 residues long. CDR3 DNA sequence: TGTGCCAGCAGTTTCACAGCCCTAACTGAAGCTTTCTTT. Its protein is CASSFTALTEAFF.

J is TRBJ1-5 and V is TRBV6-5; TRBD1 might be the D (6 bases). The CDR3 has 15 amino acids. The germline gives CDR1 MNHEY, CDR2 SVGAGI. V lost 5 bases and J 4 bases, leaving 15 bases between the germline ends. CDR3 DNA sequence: TGTGCCAGCAGTGTTGAGTGGACAGTAAATCAGCCCCAGCATTTT. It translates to CASSVEWTVNQPQHF.

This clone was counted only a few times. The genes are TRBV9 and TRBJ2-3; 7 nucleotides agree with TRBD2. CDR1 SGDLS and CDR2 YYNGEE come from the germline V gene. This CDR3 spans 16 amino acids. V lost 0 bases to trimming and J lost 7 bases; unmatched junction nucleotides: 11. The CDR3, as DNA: TGTGCCAGCAGCGTAGCTGGGACGGGGGGAAGAAATACGCAGTATTTT. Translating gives CASSVAGTGGRNTQYF.

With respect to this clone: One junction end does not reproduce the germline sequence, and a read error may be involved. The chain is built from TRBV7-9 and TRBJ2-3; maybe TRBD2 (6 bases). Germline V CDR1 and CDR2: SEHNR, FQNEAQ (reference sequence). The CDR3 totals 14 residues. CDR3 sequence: CSSSLRGSTDTQYF. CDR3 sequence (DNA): TGTTCCAGCAGCTTACGGGGGAGCACAGATACGCAGTATTTT.

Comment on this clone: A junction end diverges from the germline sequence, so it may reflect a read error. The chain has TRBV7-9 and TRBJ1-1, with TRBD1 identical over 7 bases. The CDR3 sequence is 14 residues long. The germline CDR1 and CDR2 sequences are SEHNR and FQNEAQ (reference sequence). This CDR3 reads CSSSPQGPNTEAFF. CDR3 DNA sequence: TGTTCCAGCAGCCCACAGGGGCCGAACACTGAAGCTTTCTTT.

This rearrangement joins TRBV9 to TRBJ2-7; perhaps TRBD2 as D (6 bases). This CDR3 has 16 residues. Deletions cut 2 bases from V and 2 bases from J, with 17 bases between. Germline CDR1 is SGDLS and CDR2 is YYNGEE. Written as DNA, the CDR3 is TGTGCCAGCAGCGTTGACGCCGGGACTGCAACCTACGAGCAGTACTTC. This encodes CASSVDAGTATYEQYF.

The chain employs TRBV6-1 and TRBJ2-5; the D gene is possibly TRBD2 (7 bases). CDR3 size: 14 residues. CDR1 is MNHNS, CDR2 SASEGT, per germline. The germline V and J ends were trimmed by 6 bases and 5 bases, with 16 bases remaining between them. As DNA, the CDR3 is TGTGCCAGCAGATCACGGGGGGCCGGGGAGACCCAGTACTTC. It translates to CASRSRGAGETQYF.

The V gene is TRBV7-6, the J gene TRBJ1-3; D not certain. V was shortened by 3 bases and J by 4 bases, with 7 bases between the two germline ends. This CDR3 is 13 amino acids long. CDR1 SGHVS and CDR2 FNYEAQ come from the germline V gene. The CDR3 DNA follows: TGTGCCAGCAGCTTGAATAGCGGAAACACCATATATTTT. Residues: CASSLNSGNTIYF.